These 2 T cell receptor beta chains originate from one sample sequenced in a study of OX40 agonist ivuxolimab in advanced cancers. The library was produced with the immunoSEQ multiplex PCR assay. The table comes from immuneACCESS by way of TCRdb, which keeps in-frame sequences with V and J called. Part of the clones is missing from these tables; in studies checked, under half for an unresolved V gene and the rest for unknown reasons. The sample table records over 20,000 clones; 77% of these occur just once. The leading ten clones occupy roughly a sixth of the sample. The specimen was CD4+ or CD8+ T cells sorted from blood, collected in a trial of the OX40 agonist ivuxolimab. The receptors originated from an adult with an advanced solid tumor such as melanoma, head and neck, liver or kidney cancer.

The gene calls are TRBV5-6 and TRBJ2-5, with D unclear. The germline CDR1 and CDR2 sequences are SGHDT and YYEEEE. The CDR3 totals 13 residues. The ends were cut back, 4 bases at V and 2 bases at J, with 9 bases in the middle. CDR3 coding DNA: TGTGCCAGCAGCCTCATGGGACAAGAGACCCAGTACTTC. Protein: CASSLMGQETQYF.

The chain is built from TRBV7-3 and TRBJ2-3, with D perhaps given as TRBD1 or TRBD2 (7 bases each). V lost 5 bases and J 4 bases, leaving 19 bases between the germline ends. The CDR3 has 16 residues. The germline gives CDR1 SGHTA, CDR2 FQGTGA. In DNA form, the CDR3 reads TGTGCCAGCAGCCCCACCCAGGGGGGGGCCGCAGATACGCAGTATTTT. Its translation is CASSPTQGGAADTQYF.